One and the same sample provided the 23 T cell receptor beta chains below, sequenced in a study of T cell repertoires in cytomegalovirus infection. TCRdb re-called the reads through MiXCR, storing one row per CDR3 protein. Altogether some 170,000 distinct CDR3 sequences are present, about a sixth being singletons, with the ten largest covering 20% to 25%. The sequenced sample consisted of CD8+ T cells from PBMCs. The source of these receptors is a human donor in good health (CMV status not recorded). Some clones in this sample may be carry-over from other donors' samples.

This sequence joins TRBV7-2 and TRBJ1-1; D is unresolved. CDR1 and CDR2 (germline): SGHTA, FQGNSA. V was pared by 6 bases and J by 5 bases, with 4 bases between. The length of the CDR3 is 10 residues. This CDR3 is CASRGTEAFF. The CDR3 DNA sequence: TGTGCCAGCAGGGGTACTGAAGCTTTCTTT.

In this sample, this clonotype turned up a few times. At one boundary the junction diverges from the germline segment, which might be a read error. The chain is built from TRBV12-3 or TRBV12-4 and TRBJ1-4; D is perhaps TRBD1 (5 bases). The length of the CDR3 is 14 residues. This CDR3 is CASSVAGGNEKLFF. The CDR3 nucleotides are TGTGCCAGCAGTGTAGCCGGGGGTAATGAAAAACTGTTTTTT.

The chain employs TRBV6-2 or TRBV6-3 and TRBJ1-2; D ambiguous. The V and J ends lost 2 bases and 8 bases respectively, with 15 bases between them. The germline V gene encodes CDR1 MNHEY and CDR2 SVGEGT. The CDR3 has 14 residues. CDR3 in amino acids: CASSYREKVIGYTF. In DNA, the CDR3 is TGTGCCAGCAGTTACCGGGAAAAAGTGATCGGCTACACCTTC.

This clonotype was counted a few times. The V gene is TRBV6-6, the J gene TRBJ1-4, with D perhaps TRBD1 (5 bases). The CDR3 has 15 amino acids. V lost 3 bases to trimming and J lost 7 bases, with 15 bases between them. CDR1 MNHNY and CDR2 SVGAGI come from the germline V gene (reference sequence). The CDR3 nucleotides read TGTGCCAGCAGTTATGAGGCAGGGTTTGGTGAAAAACTGTTTTTT. Translating gives CASSYEAGFGEKLFF.

The CDR3 spells CASSQKLAGGPYNEQFF. The CDR3 region has the DNA TGCGCCAGCAGCCAAAAGCTAGCGGGGGGGCCTTACAATGAGCAGTTCTTC. The rearrangement uses TRBV4-1 and TRBJ2-1; 12 positions agree with TRBD2. Germline loops: CDR1 MGHRA, CDR2 YSYEKL. CDR3 length equals 17 residues. Germline trimming cut 2 bases from V and 4 bases from J; bases unmatched to any gene: 6.

This clonotype was counted between two and nine times. The chain is built from TRBV2 and TRBJ1-5; tentatively, D is TRBD1 (5 bases). Per germline, CDR1 SNHLY and CDR2 FYNNEI. V lost 5 bases and J 3 bases, leaving 11 bases between the germline ends. This CDR3 has 14 amino acids. In nucleotides, the CDR3 is TGTGCCAGCAGTCGGGGCCTATTCAATCAGCCCCAGCATTTT. Amino acid sequence: CASSRGLFNQPQHF.

This clonotype was observed a handful of times. The genes are TRBV10-2 and TRBJ2-2; D is uncertain. Germline V gives CDR1 WSHSY, CDR2 SAAADI. This CDR3 has 18 amino acids. V gave up 2 bases and J gave up 0 bases, with 16 bases separating them. CDR3 protein: CASSELTRLLPNTGELFF. The CDR3 coding sequence is TGCGCCAGCAGTGAGCTAACCAGGCTGCTTCCGAACACCGGGGAGCTGTTTTTT.

In this sample, this clonotype turned up many times. The chain uses TRBV7-2 and TRBJ1-1, with D perhaps matching TRBD1 (5 bases). The CDR3 loop spans 15 amino acids. Trimming took off 5 bases at V and 4 bases at J, with 17 bases between the two ends. Germline V gene sequence: CDR1 SGHTA, CDR2 FQGNSA. The CDR3: CASSIGGGGTTEAFF. Here the CDR3 DNA reads TGTGCCAGCAGCATCGGGGGGGGTGGGACCACTGAAGCTTTCTTT.

This clonotype appeared a few times. This rearrangement joins TRBV7-2 to TRBJ2-4; D is undetermined. From germline, CDR1 is SGHTA and CDR2 FQGNSA. The CDR3 is 18 residues long. V lost 4 bases to trimming and J lost 7 bases, with 26 bases between them. In nucleotides, the CDR3 is TGTGCCAGCAGCTCTTACCACCCCCCGATCGCTAATAGCAACATTCAGTACTTC. This translates into CASSSYHPPIANSNIQYF.

This clonotype was picked up a small number of times. The rearrangement links TRBV28 to TRBJ1-1; D may be TRBD1 (5 bases). The CDR3 runs 14 residues. Germline V gene lookup returns CDR1 MDHEN and CDR2 SYDVKM. V gave up 3 bases and J gave up 7 bases, with 15 bases separating them. Written as DNA, the CDR3 is TGTGCCAGCAGTTTGTTTCTCCGGGACTTTGAAGCTTTCTTT. Its translation is CASSLFLRDFEAFF.

The sample holds a few counts of this clonotype. This rearrangement joins TRBV25-1 to TRBJ1-2; 9 bases map to TRBD1. Germline V gene lookup returns CDR1 MGHDK and CDR2 SYGVNS. This CDR3 region has 14 residues. V lost 6 bases and J lost 6; bases outside the gene matches: 8. CDR3 DNA: TGTGCCAGCAGAAGGGACAGGGCAAATGATGGCTACACCTTC. Its translation: CASRRDRANDGYTF.

This clonotype was found once. This chain uses TRBV12-5 with TRBJ1-1; D remains ambiguous. The V and J ends lost 9 bases and 5 bases respectively, with 13 bases between them. CDR3 length: 12 amino acids. Per germline, CDR1 LGHNT and CDR2 FRNRAP. Here the CDR3 reads CASVEGRTEAFF. CDR3 nucleotides: TGTGCTAGCGTGGAGGGTCGGACTGAAGCTTTCTTT.

This clonotype came up a few times. The J gene is TRBJ2-2, the V gene TRBV6-1; D is uncertain. V gave up 2 bases and J gave up 7 bases, with 14 bases separating them. The CDR3 runs to 15 residues. Germline V CDR1 and CDR2: MNHNS, SASEGT. CDR3: CASSEIWIRGGELFF. The CDR3, as DNA: TGTGCCAGCAGTGAAATCTGGATCAGAGGCGGGGAGCTGTTTTTT.

Points on this clonotype: Compared with germline, one end of the junction differs, possibly owing to a read error. The rearrangement uses TRBV7-7 and TRBJ1-3, with D maybe TRBD1 (6 bases). The germline V gene has CDR1 SSHAT and CDR2 FNYEAQ (reference sequence). This CDR3 has 16 residues. CDR3 region: CASSTGPGGSGNTIYF. The CDR3 DNA follows: TGTGCTAGCAGTACAGGGCCGGGTGGGTCTGGAAACACCATATATTTT.

This clonotype came up a few times. The V call is TRBV7-2, the J call TRBJ2-5; TRBD2 matches 12 bases. The CDR3 consists of 18 residues. The ends lost 2 bases at V and 3 bases at J; junction bases unmatched: 10. Germline V lookup: CDR1 SGHTA, CDR2 FQGNSA. The chain's CDR3 is CASSLRASGGAEEETQYF. The CDR3 DNA sequence: TGTGCCAGCAGCTTAAGGGCTAGCGGGGGGGCGGAGGAAGAGACCCAGTACTTC.

This rearrangement joins TRBV12-3 or TRBV12-4 to TRBJ2-7; 10 nucleotides match TRBD2. The CDR3 runs to 15 residues. The V and J ends lost 5 bases and 2 bases, in that order; junction bases with no gene match: 6. CDR3 in amino acids: CASSRTSGGTYEQYF. CDR3 coding DNA: TGTGCCAGCAGTCGGACTAGCGGTGGGACCTACGAGCAGTACTTC.

This clonotype has just a few counts. The rearrangement joins TRBV12-3 or TRBV12-4 to TRBJ2-7; TRBD1 matches at 11 bases. This CDR3 is built from 18 residues. V shed 1 base, J shed 5 bases, and the junction held 13 bases outside the gene matches. CDR3: CASSLGPRTGGLGDEQYF. For the CDR3, the DNA is TGTGCCAGCAGTTTAGGTCCTAGGACAGGGGGCCTTGGGGACGAGCAGTACTTC.

The chain links TRBV9 to TRBJ2-3; weak D call: TRBD1 (7 bases). The CDR3 has 15 amino acids. Germline V gives CDR1 SGDLS, CDR2 YYNGEE. The germline V and J ends were trimmed by 4 bases and 0 bases, with 12 bases remaining between them. The CDR3 nucleotides are TGTGCCAGCAGCATTGCGGGACAGAGCACAGATACGCAGTATTTT. It yields the protein CASSIAGQSTDTQYF.

The rearrangement links TRBV14 to TRBJ2-7, with D unclear. CDR1 and CDR2 (germline): SGHDN, FVKESK. The V gene lost 3 bases and the J gene lost 0 bases, with 18 bases spanning the gap. This CDR3 region has 17 residues. CDR3 bases: TGTGCCAGCAGCCACTTTACGGGCAGTGAGAGCTCCTACGAGCAGTACTTC. Its translation: CASSHFTGSESSYEQYF.

V usage is TRBV7-8 and J usage is TRBJ2-3; no reliable D call. This CDR3 contains 15 residues. Between the trimmed V and J ends, which lost 1 base and 4 bases, there was a span of 12 bases. Germline V gene lookup returns CDR1 SGHVS and CDR2 FQNEAQ. Written as DNA, the CDR3 is TGTGCCAGCAGCTTAGGAGCTGGGCGTGCAGATACGCAGTATTTT. Protein product: CASSLGAGRADTQYF.

This clonotype has a handful of counts. This sequence joins TRBV27 and TRBJ1-5; possible D gene TRBD1, 5 bases. Germline V CDR1 and CDR2: MNHEY, SMNVEV (reference sequence). The germline V and J ends were trimmed by 5 bases and 10 bases, with 21 bases remaining between them. CDR3 length: 15 residues. CDR3 loop: CASSPRGQGIEPQHF. CDR3 sequence (DNA): TGTGCCAGCAGTCCCCGTGGGCAGGGAATCGAACCCCAGCATTTT.

This clonotype showed up just a few times. The rearrangement uses TRBV7-9 and TRBJ1-2; D call uncertain. V was shortened by 1 base and J by 1 base, with 4 bases between the two germline ends. From germline, CDR1 is SEHNR and CDR2 FQNEAQ (reference sequence). The CDR3 has 13 amino acids. CDR3 residues: CASSLGDNYGYTF. The CDR3 nucleotides are TGTGCCAGCAGCTTAGGGGATAACTATGGCTACACCTTC.

This clonotype was seen only a few times. Written as DNA, the CDR3 is TGTGCCAGCAGCCCGAGGGACAGGGCCAACTATGGCTACACCTTC. Translation gives CASSPRDRANYGYTF. This sequence joins TRBV7-9 and TRBJ1-2, with 9 bases lining up with TRBD1. J gave up 2 bases and V 5 bases, and 6 bases lay outside the gene matches. This CDR3 has 15 residues. The germline V gene encodes CDR1 SEHNR and CDR2 FQNEAQ (reference sequence).